The T cell receptor (beta chain) described here comes from a study of cytomegalovirus exposure and HLA in healthy donors. Background on the study: The 120 validation repertoires, a later analysis reported, used the same platform as the roughly 650 repertoires from the first cohort.

Overall study findings and caveats: Later, an analysis found that TCR clusters from the first cohort tended to co-occur in the 90 to 150 validation repertoires. The study listed 150 to 200 cytomegalovirus-associated TCR beta chains.

Clones were sequenced by immunoSEQ multiplex PCR, and TCRdb holds only the in-frame ones, with some missing. The data hold 130,000 to 150,000 clones, with 84% observed a single time. This clone has more than one count but fewer than ten. Its specificity is unknown. This CDR3 has 15 amino acids. Trimming stripped 1 base from V and 4 bases from J, with 11 bases between. Germline values: CDR1 LGHNA, CDR2 YSLEER. The V call is TRBV4-3, the J call TRBJ1-3, with D unclear. Source material: PBMCs. This receptor was obtained from a woman in her twenties or thirties in good health and CMV-seronegative. The CDR3 region is CASSQASGSGNTIYF. CDR3 nucleotides: TGCGCCAGCAGCCAAGCATCCGGGTCCGGAAACACCATATATTTT.